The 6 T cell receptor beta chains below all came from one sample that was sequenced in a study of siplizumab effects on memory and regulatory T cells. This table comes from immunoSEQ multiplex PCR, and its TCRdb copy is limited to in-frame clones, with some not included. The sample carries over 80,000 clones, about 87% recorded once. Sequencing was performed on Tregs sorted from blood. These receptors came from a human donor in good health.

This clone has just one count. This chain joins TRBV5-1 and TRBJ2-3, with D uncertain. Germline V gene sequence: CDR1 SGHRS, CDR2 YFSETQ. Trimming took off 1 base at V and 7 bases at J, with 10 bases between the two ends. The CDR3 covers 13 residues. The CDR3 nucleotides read TGCGCCAGCAGCTTGACTGCCGAGAATACGCAGTATTTT. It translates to CASSLTAENTQYF.

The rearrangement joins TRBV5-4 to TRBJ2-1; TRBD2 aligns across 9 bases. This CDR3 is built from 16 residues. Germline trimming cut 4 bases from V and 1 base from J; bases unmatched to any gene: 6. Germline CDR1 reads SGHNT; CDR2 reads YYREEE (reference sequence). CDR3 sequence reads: CASSLGAGGSYNEQFF. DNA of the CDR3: TGTGCCAGCAGCCTGGGAGCGGGGGGTTCCTACAATGAGCAGTTCTTC.

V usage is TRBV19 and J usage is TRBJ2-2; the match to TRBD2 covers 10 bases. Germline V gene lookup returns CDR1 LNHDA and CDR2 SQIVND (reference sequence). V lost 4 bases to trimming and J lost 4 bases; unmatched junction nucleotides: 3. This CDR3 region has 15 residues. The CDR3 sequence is CASSNSGGFTGELFF. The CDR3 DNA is TGTGCCAGTAGTAATAGCGGGGGGTTCACCGGGGAGCTGTTTTTT.

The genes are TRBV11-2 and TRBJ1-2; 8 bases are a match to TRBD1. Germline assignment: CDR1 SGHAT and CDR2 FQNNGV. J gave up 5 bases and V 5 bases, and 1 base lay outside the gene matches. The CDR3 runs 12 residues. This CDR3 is CASSQGAYGYTF. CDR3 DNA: TGTGCCAGCAGCCAGGGGGCATATGGCTACACCTTC. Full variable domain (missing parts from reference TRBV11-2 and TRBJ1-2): EAGVAQSPRYKIIEKRQSVAFWCNPISGHATLYWYQQILGQGPKLLIQFQNNGVVDDSQLPKDRFSAERLKGVDSTLKIQPAKLEDSAVYLCASSQGAYGYTFGSGTRLTVV.

CDR3 protein: CASSPLGSGGATDTQYF. The CDR3 DNA reads TGTGCCAGCTCACCCCTAGGGAGCGGGGGGGCCACAGATACGCAGTATTTT. The V call is TRBV18, the J call TRBJ2-3, with 10 bases lining up with TRBD2. V was pared by 3 bases and J by 2 bases, with 8 bases of the junction left unmatched. CDR1 KGHSH and CDR2 LQKENI come from the germline V gene. The CDR3 totals 17 residues.

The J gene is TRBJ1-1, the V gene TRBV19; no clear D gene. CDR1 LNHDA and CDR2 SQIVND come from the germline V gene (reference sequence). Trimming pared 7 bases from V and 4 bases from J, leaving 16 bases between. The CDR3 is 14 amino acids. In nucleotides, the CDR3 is TGTGCCAGTATGGTTCGGGTAGCGGCCACTGAAGCTTTCTTT. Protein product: CASMVRVAATEAFF.